This T cell receptor (beta chain) was obtained from a study of Graves' ophthalmopathy and Graves' hyperthyroidism. The V gene lost 5 bases and the J gene lost 5 bases, with 19 bases spanning the gap. The CDR3 sequence is 15 residues long. In germline, CDR1 is SGHAT, CDR2 FQDESV (reference sequence). This clonotype was seen many times. Using RNA transcripts, the TCR beta CDR3 regions were amplified. Following a first-round RT-PCR that used HTBI primers, a second-round multiplex PCR was carried out. TCRdb reprocessed the multiplex PCR reads with MiXCR, giving one entry per CDR3 protein. The sample lists about 620,000 distinct CDR3 sequences, 22% occurring once.

The V and J genes are TRBV11-1 and TRBJ2-7; tentative D call: TRBD2 (5 bases). The sequenced material came from peripheral blood. This clonotype was sampled from a woman under 30 with stable Graves' hyperthyroidism. Some clones in this sample may be carry-over from other donors' samples. In DNA form, the CDR3 reads TGTGCCAGCAGCCCACGTGGACTCACATTCGACGAGCAGTACTTC. Translating gives CASSPRGLTFDEQYF.